This is a list of T cell receptor beta chains from one sample in a study of tumor-infiltrating lymphocytes in localized non-small cell lung cancer. Assay used: immunoSEQ multiplex PCR; TCRdb lists only in-frame clones, some missing. In the table there are approximately 9,700 clones, about two thirds of which are singletons. The sample consisted of lung tumor tissue. All receptors derive from a human donor with non-small cell lung cancer. Each CDR3 is given with its conserved first and last residue. The order of the fields is V gene, J gene, clone size, D gene, CDR3 protein, CDR3 DNA. The D gene is left open where the match is weak. Size values are once, few and many counts, or a class for expanded clones, and some rows have none.

>TRBV5-1|TRBJ2-7|-|-
CASSPVDRYEQYF
TGCGCCAGCAGCCCCGTGGACCGCTACGAGCAGTACTTC
>TRBV11-3|TRBJ2-4|-|-
CASSQGGQNIQYF
TGTGCCAGCAGTCAGGGTGGTCAGAACATTCAGTACTTC
>TRBV19|TRBJ1-5|-|-
CASSIIGRSDQPQHF
TGTGCCAGTAGTATTATTGGGAGGTCAGATCAGCCCCAGCATTTT
>TRBV11-2|TRBJ1-3|-|-
CASSPGTPGNTIYF
TGTGCCAGCAGCCCCGGGACACCTGGAAACACCATATATTTT
>TRBV28|TRBJ1-1|-|-
CASSDALGGLSEAFF
TGTGCCAGCAGTGATGCTTTGGGGGGACTGTCTGAAGCTTTCTTT
>TRBV4-2|TRBJ1-1|-|TRBD1
CASSQTQGAEAFF
TGTGCCAGCAGCCAAACTCAGGGGGCTGAAGCTTTCTTT
>TRBV5-4|TRBJ1-4|once|TRBD1
CATRADRVSEKLFF
TGTGCCACCCGGGCGGACAGGGTTAGTGAAAAACTGTTTTTT
>TRBV7-2|TRBJ2-2|-|-
CASSLAGVGAGELFF
TGTGCCAGCAGCTTAGCGGGGGTTGGGGCCGGGGAGCTGTTTTTT
>TRBV5-5|TRBJ2-5|-|-
CASSFGLVGQETQYF
TGTGCCAGCAGCTTCGGGTTGGTAGGACAAGAGACCCAGTACTTC
>TRBV7-2|TRBJ2-7|few|-
CASTLGGSAYEQYF
TGTGCCAGCACCTTAGGGGGGTCCGCCTACGAGCAGTACTTC
>TRBV7-6|TRBJ1-6|once|-
CASRQFLRNLNSPLHF
TGTGCCAGCCGACAATTCCTTCGGAATTTAAATTCACCCCTCCACTTT